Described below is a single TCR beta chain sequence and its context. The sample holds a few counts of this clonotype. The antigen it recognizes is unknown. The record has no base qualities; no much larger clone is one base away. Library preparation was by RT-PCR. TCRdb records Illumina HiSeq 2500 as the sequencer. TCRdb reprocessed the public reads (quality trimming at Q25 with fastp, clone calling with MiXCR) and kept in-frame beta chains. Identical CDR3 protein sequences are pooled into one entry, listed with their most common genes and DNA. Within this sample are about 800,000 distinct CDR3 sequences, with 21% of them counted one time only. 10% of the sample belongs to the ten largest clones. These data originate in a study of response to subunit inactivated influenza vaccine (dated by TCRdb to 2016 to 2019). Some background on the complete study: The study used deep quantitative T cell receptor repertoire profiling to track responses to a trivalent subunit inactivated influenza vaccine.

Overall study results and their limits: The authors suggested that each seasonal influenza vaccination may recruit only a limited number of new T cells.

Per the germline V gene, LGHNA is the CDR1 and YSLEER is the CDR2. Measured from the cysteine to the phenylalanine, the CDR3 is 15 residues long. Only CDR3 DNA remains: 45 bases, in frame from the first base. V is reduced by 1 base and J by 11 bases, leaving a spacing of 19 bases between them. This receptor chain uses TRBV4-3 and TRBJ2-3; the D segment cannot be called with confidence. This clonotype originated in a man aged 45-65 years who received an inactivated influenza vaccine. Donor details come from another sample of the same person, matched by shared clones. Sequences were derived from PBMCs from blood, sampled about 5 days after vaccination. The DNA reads TGCGCCAGCAGCCAAGCCTACTCGGCGGTCTCAGGGCAGTATTTT. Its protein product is CASSQAYSAVSGQYF.